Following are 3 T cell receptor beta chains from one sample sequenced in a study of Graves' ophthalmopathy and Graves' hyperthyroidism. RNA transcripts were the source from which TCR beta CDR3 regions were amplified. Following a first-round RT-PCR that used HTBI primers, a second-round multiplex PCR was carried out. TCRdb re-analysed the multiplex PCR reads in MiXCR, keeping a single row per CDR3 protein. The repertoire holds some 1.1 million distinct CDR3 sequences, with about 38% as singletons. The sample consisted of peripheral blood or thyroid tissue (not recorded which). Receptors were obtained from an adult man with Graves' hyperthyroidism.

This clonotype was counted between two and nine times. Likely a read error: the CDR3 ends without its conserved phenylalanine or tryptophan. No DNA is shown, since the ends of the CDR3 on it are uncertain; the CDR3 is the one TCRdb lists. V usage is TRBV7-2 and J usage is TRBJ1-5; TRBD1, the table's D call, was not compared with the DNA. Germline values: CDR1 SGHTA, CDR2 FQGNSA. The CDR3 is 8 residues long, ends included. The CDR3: CASGGSRV.

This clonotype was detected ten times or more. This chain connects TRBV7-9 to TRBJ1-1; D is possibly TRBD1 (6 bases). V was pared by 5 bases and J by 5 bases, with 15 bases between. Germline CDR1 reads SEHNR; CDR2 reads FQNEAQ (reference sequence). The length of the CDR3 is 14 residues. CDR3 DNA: TGTGCCAGCAGCGAAAACAGGGAGCGGACTGAAGCTTTCTTT. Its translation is CASSENRERTEAFF.

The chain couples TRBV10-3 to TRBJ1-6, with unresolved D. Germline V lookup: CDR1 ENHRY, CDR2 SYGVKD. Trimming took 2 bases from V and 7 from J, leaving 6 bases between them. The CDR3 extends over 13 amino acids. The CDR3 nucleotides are TGTGCCATCAGTGAGGAAATGAATTCACCCCTCCACTTT. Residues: CAISEEMNSPLHF.